This section outlines one TCR beta chain sequence together with its context. These data belong to a study of blood T cell repertoires in COVID-19. Profiled with immunoSEQ multiplex PCR; TCRdb holds only in-frame clones, not every one. The sample has 150,000 to 200,000 clones, less than 85% seen once. The sequencing sample was made of peripheral blood. The clonotype was recovered from a woman aged 55-75 years with COVID-19, enrolled during active disease.

The DNA for the CDR3 is TGTGCCAGCAGAGGCGGGACTAGCTATCAGGGGGAGCAGTTCTTC. It codes for CASRGGTSYQGEQFF. The V gene is TRBV6-5, the J gene TRBJ2-1, with 9 bases fitting TRBD2. V shed 6 bases, J shed 10 bases, and the junction held 13 bases outside the gene matches. The CDR3 runs 15 residues. Germline CDR1 reads MNHEY; CDR2 reads SVGAGI.